The rows below give T cell receptor beta chains drawn from one sample of a study of cytomegalovirus exposure and HLA in healthy donors. Only in-frame clones appear in the TCRdb table, and some are missing; sequencing was by immunoSEQ multiplex PCR. The sample lists about 140,000 clones; around four fifths were seen once. The sequencing sample was made of PBMCs. The receptor source for this set is a young man in good health and CMV-seronegative. The CDR3 runs from the conserved cysteine through the conserved F or W. A D gene is named only where the DNA matches it firmly. Size is stated for part of the rows, as once, few or many counts, or as a class when the clone is expanded.

. TRBJ1-1 . TRBV10-1 CASSESRQHRRTEAFF TGCGCCAGCAGTGAGTCAAGACAGCACCGTAGGACTGAAGCTTTCTTT
. TRBJ2-7 TRBD2 TRBV5-1 CASSFASGSYEQYF TGCGCCAGCAGCTTCGCTAGCGGGAGCTACGAGCAGTACTTC
. TRBJ1-6 TRBD1 TRBV5-1 CASSLGQQGVNSPLHF TGCGCCAGCAGCTTGGGGCAACAGGGGGTAAATTCACCCCTCCACTTT
. TRBJ1-1 . TRBV18 CASSPQKNTEAFF TGTGCCAGCTCACCCCAGAAGAACACTGAAGCTTTCTTT
. TRBJ2-1 TRBD2 TRBV10-3 CAIDGGRNSYNEQFF TGTGCCATCGATGGCGGGAGGAACTCCTACAATGAGCAGTTCTTC
few TRBJ1-2 . TRBV28 CASSRGGGDSYGYTF TGTGCCAGCTCCCGAGGTGGAGGTGATAGCTATGGCTACACCTTC
. TRBJ1-2 TRBD1 TRBV10-3 CAISETSRGQGRDGYTF TGTGCCATCAGTGAGACCTCACGCGGACAGGGGAGGGATGGCTACACCTTC
. TRBJ2-5 . TRBV27 CASSLDPVGVGTQYF TGTGCCAGCAGTTTAGACCCGGTGGGAGTTGGGACCCAGTACTTC
. TRBJ1-4 . TRBV20-1 CSAEGEKLFF TGCAGTGCTGAGGGTGAAAAACTGTTTTTT
. TRBJ1-2 . TRBV28 CASSPGDYGYTF TGTGCCAGCAGTCCAGGGGACTATGGCTACACCTTC
. TRBJ1-1 TRBD1 TRBV10-2 CASSQTGTDTEAFF TGCGCCAGCAGCCAGACCGGGACAGACACTGAAGCTTTCTTT
. TRBJ1-1 . TRBV2 CASSLGLPPTEAFF TGTGCCAGCAGTCTGGGCCTGCCGCCCACTGAAGCTTTCTTT
once TRBJ2-7 TRBD2 TRBV28 CASSSRGLAGFVYEQYF TGTGCCAGCAGTTCTCGTGGACTAGCGGGGTTTGTCTACGAGCAGTACTTC
. TRBJ2-7 . TRBV19 CASNRGRGYEQYF TGTGCCAGTAATCGGGGAAGAGGCTACGAGCAGTACTTC
. TRBJ1-1 TRBD1 TRBV5-1 CASSLLTGVDTEAFF TGCGCCAGCAGCCTCCTAACAGGGGTCGACACTGAAGCTTTCTTT
. TRBJ2-5 . TRBV29-1 CSVDRPSGGETQYF TGCAGCGTTGATCGGCCCTCAGGTGGAGAGACCCAGTACTTC
. TRBJ1-3 . TRBV28 CASSLYSIGNTIYF TGTGCCAGCAGTTTATACAGTATTGGAAACACCATATATTTT
. TRBJ2-3 . TRBV29-1 CSVEVIAGSLPRTDTQYF TGCAGCGTTGAAGTTATAGCCGGGTCCCTCCCGCGCACAGATACGCAGTATTTT
. TRBJ1-2 TRBD1 TRBV28 CASSFESPGGGYTF TGTGCCAGCAGTTTTGAATCTCCAGGGGGTGGCTACACCTTC
. TRBJ1-5 . TRBV28 CASSATGGSNQPQHF TGTGCCAGCAGCGCGACCGGGGGTTCCAATCAGCCCCAGCATTTT
. TRBJ2-1 TRBD2 TRBV6-5 CASSLGGKGQFF TGTGCCAGCAGTTTGGGGGGGAAGGGGCAGTTCTTC
. TRBJ1-5 TRBD1 TRBV19 CASSPTGGPGNQPQHF TGTGCCAGTAGTCCGACAGGGGGCCCTGGCAATCAGCCCCAGCATTTT
. TRBJ1-2 . TRBV6-5 CASSWATGRGYGYPF TGTGCCAGCAGTTGGGCAACGGGTAGGGGCTATGGCTACCCCTTC
. TRBJ1-2 . TRBV19 CASSIQDTGYTF TGTGCCAGTAGTATTCAAGACACCGGCTACACCTTC
. TRBJ2-1 . TRBV7-3 CASSLNGQSGNEQFF TGTGCCAGCAGCTTGAACGGACAGTCGGGGAATGAGCAGTTCTTC
. TRBJ1-5 . TRBV19 CASRDTAYQPQHF TGTGCCAGTAGAGACACAGCTTATCAGCCCCAGCATTTT
. TRBJ1-5 TRBD1 TRBV6-6 CASSTGQGNQPQHF TGTGCCAGCAGTACTGGACAGGGCAATCAGCCCCAGCATTTT
. TRBJ2-1 . TRBV10-1 CASSESGAYNEQFF TGCGCCAGCAGTGAGAGCGGCGCCTACAATGAGCAGTTCTTC
. TRBJ1-1 . TRBV7-9 CSSERESAEAFF TGTTCCAGCGAGCGGGAAAGTGCTGAAGCTTTCTTT
. TRBJ2-2 TRBD2 TRBV5-1 CASSLNGGGPDGELFF TGCGCCAGCAGCTTGAACGGGGGAGGGCCGGACGGGGAGCTGTTTTTT
. TRBJ2-7 TRBD2 TRBV18 CASSPRIAGTYEQYF TGTGCCAGCTCACCACGGATAGCGGGAACCTACGAGCAGTACTTC
. TRBJ2-5 TRBD2 TRBV27 CASSFSSGRGQTQYF TGTGCCAGCAGTTTTAGTAGCGGGAGAGGGCAGACCCAGTACTTC
. TRBJ1-1 . TRBV25-1 CASSELYTEAFF TGTGCCAGCAGTGAATTGTATACTGAAGCTTTCTTT
. TRBJ1-1 . TRBV4-1 CASSQEQGFDTEAFF TGCGCCAGCAGCCAAGAACAGGGCTTTGACACTGAAGCTTTCTTT
few TRBJ2-1 TRBD1 TRBV7-8 CASSLGTGVIDEQFF TGTGCCAGCTCCCTTGGGACAGGGGTTATCGATGAGCAGTTCTTC
. TRBJ2-3 TRBD2 TRBV7-2 CASSFPSGRAFRGDTQYF TGTGCCAGCAGCTTTCCTAGCGGGAGGGCCTTTAGGGGAGATACGCAGTATTTT
. TRBJ2-1 TRBD2 TRBV5-1 CASSLVSGRRSINEQFF TGCGCCAGCAGCTTGGTTAGCGGGAGAAGGTCCATAAATGAGCAGTTCTTC
once TRBJ1-5 . TRBV28 CASSPGVGYQPQHF TGTGCCAGCAGTCCGGGGGTGGGTTATCAGCCCCAGCATTTT
. TRBJ2-1 TRBD2 TRBV11-2 CASSLGGGRNNEQFF TGTGCCAGCAGCTTAGGGGGGGGACGGAACAATGAGCAGTTCTTC
. TRBJ1-2 . TRBV28 CASSSGFGYGYTF TGTGCCAGCAGTTCAGGGTTCGGCTATGGCTACACCTTC
. TRBJ2-7 . TRBV28 CASSFRATGPHEQYF TGTGCCAGCAGTTTTCGGGCCACAGGGCCCCACGAGCAGTACTTC
once TRBJ2-1 TRBD2 TRBV29-1 CSVDGGGSGGNNEQFF TGCAGCGTTGATGGGGGTGGTAGCGGGGGTAACAATGAGCAGTTCTTC
once TRBJ2-1 TRBD2 TRBV2 CASSEGLAVSYEQFF TGTGCCAGCAGTGAAGGGCTAGCGGTCAGCTATGAGCAGTTCTTC
. TRBJ2-4 TRBD2 TRBV2 CASSETPGLAGRFIAKNIQYF TGTGCCAGCAGTGAAACTCCGGGACTAGCGGGGAGATTTATAGCCAAAAACATTCAGTACTTC
. TRBJ1-5 TRBD1 TRBV6-1 CASSASTGAVGQPQHF TGTGCCAGCAGTGCCTCAACAGGGGCCGTGGGTCAGCCCCAGCATTTT
. TRBJ2-5 TRBD1 TRBV28 CASSLSPGQGQETQYF TGTGCCAGCAGTTTATCTCCGGGACAGGGACAAGAGACCCAGTACTTC
. TRBJ1-6 . TRBV28 CASTYGQPSSYNSPLHF TGTGCCAGCACATACGGACAGCCAAGCTCCTATAATTCACCCCTCCACTTT
. TRBJ1-1 . TRBV19 CASRQETEAFF TGTGCCAGTAGACAGGAAACTGAAGCTTTCTTT